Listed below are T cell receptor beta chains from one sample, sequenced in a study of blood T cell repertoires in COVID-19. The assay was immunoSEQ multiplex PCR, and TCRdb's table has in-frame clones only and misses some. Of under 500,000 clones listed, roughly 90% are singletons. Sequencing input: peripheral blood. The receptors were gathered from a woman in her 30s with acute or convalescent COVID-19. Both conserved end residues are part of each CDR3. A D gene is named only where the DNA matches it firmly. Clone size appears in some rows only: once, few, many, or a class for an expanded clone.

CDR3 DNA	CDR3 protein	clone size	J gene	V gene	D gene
TGTGCCAGCAGCTCAGGGACAGGCACAGATACGCAGTATTTT	CASSSGTGTDTQYF	once	TRBJ2-3	TRBV11-3	TRBD1
TGTGCCAGCAGCGCCGACAGAATCCGACGGTTC	CASSADRIRRF	-	TRBJ1-2	TRBV28	-
TGTGCCTGGAGCCCAAGGGGGCCTGGGGCCAACGTCCTGACTTTC	CAWSPRGPGANVLTF	-	TRBJ2-6	TRBV30	TRBD1
TGCGCCAGCAGCTTGTTTACAGGGAGTTTATACGAGCAGTACTTC	CASSLFTGSLYEQYF	-	TRBJ2-7	TRBV5-1	-
TGTGCCAGCAGTCTGGCCAACTATGGCTACACCTTC	CASSLANYGYTF	-	TRBJ1-2	TRBV2	-
TGCGCCAGCAGCTTGTCGGGGGAGCAGTTCTTC	CASSLSGEQFF	once	TRBJ2-1	TRBV5-1	-
TGTGCCAGCAGGTCGGGTGGAGCCGGCGGTGAGGGCTACACCTTC	CASRSGGAGGEGYTF	-	TRBJ1-2	TRBV6-5	-
TGTGCCTGGAGTGTGGGACAGGCGAGTCAGCCCCAGCATTTT	CAWSVGQASQPQHF	-	TRBJ1-5	TRBV30	TRBD1
TGTGCCAGCAGTGTTGTTGGCCTCCCCCATGGCTACACCTTC	CASSVVGLPHGYTF	once	TRBJ1-2	TRBV2	-
TGTGCCAGCAGCTTGTTATCCAGGGGAAACGAGGAGCTGTTTTTT	CASSLLSRGNEELFF	-	TRBJ2-2	TRBV5-6	-
TGTGCCACCTCGGGATCCCTCTCTGGGGCCAACGTCCTGACTTTC	CATSGSLSGANVLTF	-	TRBJ2-6	TRBV24-1	-
TGTGCCAGCAGCGTAAAAGGAACAGCTGAAGCTTTCTTT	CASSVKGTAEAFF	-	TRBJ1-1	TRBV9	-
TGTGCCAGCAGCGTCAGGGATGACACTGAAGCTTTCTTT	CASSVRDDTEAFF	once	TRBJ1-1	TRBV9	-
TGTGCCAGCACCGGGACTGAGAACACTGAAGCTTTCTTT	CASTGTENTEAFF	-	TRBJ1-1	TRBV2	-
TGTGCCAGCAGTTTTCTAAGAGGAGGGAACACTGAAGCTTTCTTT	CASSFLRGGNTEAFF	-	TRBJ1-1	TRBV11-2	-
TGTGCCAGCAGCTCGGACAGGGGGGCATATCAGCCCCAGCATTTT	CASSSDRGAYQPQHF	-	TRBJ1-5	TRBV6-6	TRBD1
TGTGCCAGCAGTATACTCGGGGACTCCTACGAGCAGTACTTC	CASSILGDSYEQYF	-	TRBJ2-7	TRBV2	-
TGTGCCAGCAGCAAGACTAGCGGGGCTTTCAATGAGCAGTTCTTC	CASSKTSGAFNEQFF	-	TRBJ2-1	TRBV7-3	TRBD2